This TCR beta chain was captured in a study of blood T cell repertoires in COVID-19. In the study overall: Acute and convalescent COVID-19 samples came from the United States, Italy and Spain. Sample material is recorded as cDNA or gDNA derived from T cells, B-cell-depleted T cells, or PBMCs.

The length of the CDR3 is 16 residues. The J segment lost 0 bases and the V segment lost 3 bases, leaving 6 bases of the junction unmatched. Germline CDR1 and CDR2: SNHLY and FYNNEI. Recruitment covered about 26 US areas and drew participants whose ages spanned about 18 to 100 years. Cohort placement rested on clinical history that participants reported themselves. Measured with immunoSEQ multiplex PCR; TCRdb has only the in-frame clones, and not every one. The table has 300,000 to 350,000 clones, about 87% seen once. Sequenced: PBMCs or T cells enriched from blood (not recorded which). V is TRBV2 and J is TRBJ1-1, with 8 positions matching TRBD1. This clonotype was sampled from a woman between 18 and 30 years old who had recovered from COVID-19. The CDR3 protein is CASSDTRGRMNTEAFF. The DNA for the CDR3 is TGTGCCAGCAGTGACACCAGGGGGCGGATGAACACTGAAGCTTTCTTT.